These 9 T cell receptor beta chains were sequenced from one sample in a study of blood T cell repertoires in COVID-19. TCRdb's table, derived via immunoSEQ multiplex PCR, lists solely in-frame clones and lacks some. Among around 400,000 clones listed, approximately 91% were seen once. Sequenced input: PBMCs or T cells enriched from blood (not recorded which). Source of these receptors: a woman aged 18-35 years who had been exposed to COVID-19.

The chain has TRBV4-2 and TRBJ1-5; the D is unclear. The CDR3 runs to 14 residues. CDR1 and CDR2 from the germline V gene are LGHNA and YNFKEQ. The V gene lost 1 base and the J gene lost 5 bases, with 9 bases spanning the gap. The CDR3 DNA is TGTGCCAGCAGCCAAGGTTCCGGTTATCAGCCCCAGCATTTT. This codes for CASSQGSGYQPQHF.

The V and J genes are TRBV6-2 or TRBV6-3 and TRBJ2-7, with TRBD1 as a possible D gene (6 bases). The V gene lost 5 bases and the J gene lost 1 base, with 9 bases spanning the gap. CDR3 length equals 13 residues. Germline V gene sequence: CDR1 MNHEY, CDR2 SVGEGT. For the CDR3, the DNA is TGTGCCAGCAGTCAGGGGACATCCTACGAGCAGTACTTC. It translates to CASSQGTSYEQYF.

The gene calls are TRBV7-9 and TRBJ2-7; D possibly corresponds to TRBD1 (5 bases). The ends were cut back, 1 base at V and 7 bases at J, with 14 bases in the middle. Looked up from germline, CDR1 is SEHNR and CDR2 is FQNEAQ (reference sequence). The CDR3 is 14 residues long. The CDR3 sequence: CASSLEGALLEQYF. CDR3 sequence (DNA): TGTGCCAGCAGCTTAGAAGGGGCGCTTCTGGAGCAGTACTTC.

The chain joins TRBV9 to TRBJ1-1; no firm D call. The ends were cut back, 6 bases at V and 0 bases at J, with 12 bases in the middle. Germline assignment: CDR1 SGDLS and CDR2 YYNGEE. CDR3 length equals 14 residues. In DNA, the CDR3 is TGTGCCAGCAACGGTGGGCCGATGAACACTGAAGCTTTCTTT. This codes for CASNGGPMNTEAFF.

The chain has TRBV7-3 and TRBJ2-3; 7 positions agree with TRBD2. V was clipped by 5 bases and J by 0 bases; unmatched bases: 8. This CDR3 has 16 amino acids. Germline loops: CDR1 SGHTA, CDR2 FQGTGA. The chain's CDR3 is CASSTRGGVSTDTQYF. The CDR3 DNA reads as TGTGCCAGCAGCACGAGGGGAGGGGTTAGCACAGATACGCAGTATTTT. The full variable domain, rest sourced from reference TRBV7-3 and TRBJ2-3, is GAGVSQTPSNKVTEKGKYVELRCDPISGHTALYWYRQSLGQGPEFLIYFQGTGAADDSGLPNDRFFAVRPEGSVSTLKIQRTERGDSAVYLCASSTRGGVSTDTQYFGPGTRLTVL.

This clone has more than one count but fewer than ten. The gene calls are TRBV19 and TRBJ1-2; D not certain. Germline CDR1 reads LNHDA; CDR2 reads SQIVND (reference sequence). The CDR3 runs to 12 residues. V was pared by 5 bases and J by 8 bases, with 12 bases between. The CDR3 sequence: CASSRQPRGYTF. The CDR3 region has the DNA TGTGCCAGTAGTCGGCAGCCCAGGGGCTACACCTTC.

The J gene is TRBJ2-5, the V gene TRBV10-3, with D possibly being TRBD1 (7 bases). Germline V gene sequence: CDR1 ENHRY, CDR2 SYGVKD. There are 14 residues in the CDR3. The V gene lost 2 bases and the J gene lost 5 bases, with 12 bases spanning the gap. The CDR3 loop is CAISEGGGVETQYF. As DNA, the CDR3 is TGTGCCATCAGTGAGGGAGGGGGCGTTGAGACCCAGTACTTC.

This clone was seen more than once but under ten times. This chain links TRBV29-1 with TRBJ1-2; no clear D gene. Per germline, CDR1 SQVTM and CDR2 ANQGSEA. Trimming removed 3 bases at V and 5 bases at J, with 10 bases between. The CDR3 consists of 12 residues. The CDR3 coding sequence is TGCAGCGTTGACGATTCGGGATATGGCTACACCTTC. This codes for CSVDDSGYGYTF.

Worth noting for this clone: The same CDR3 arises from other DNA sequences in this sample as well. The chain employs TRBV7-2 and TRBJ1-2; D remains ambiguous. This CDR3 comprises 14 residues. The V end lost 1 base, the J end lost 0 bases, and 6 bases lay between the germline ends. CDR1 SGHTA and CDR2 FQGNSA come from the germline V gene. The CDR3 spells CASSLEGANYGYTF. CDR3 DNA sequence: TGTGCCAGCAGCTTAGAGGGAGCTAACTATGGCTACACCTTC.